This TCR beta chain stems from a study of blood T cell repertoires in COVID-19. Study at large: The origin of the acute and convalescent COVID-19 samples was the United States, Italy and Spain.

The trim removed 4 bases at V and 7 bases at J, leaving 7 bases unmatched. The CDR3 loop spans 15 amino acids. Germline V CDR1 and CDR2: PRHDT, FYEKMQ (reference sequence). In its sample, this clone was seen a few times. Source study methods: Counts of nucleated cells, estimated from reference gene primer amplification, were obtained. Here immunoSEQ multiplex PCR was the method, and the copy in TCRdb shows in-frame clones only, minus some. V, J and clone size reflect that table, while D and trimming were determined from the DNA. Counted here are some 130,000 clones, approximately 80% occurring once; the ten biggest clones make up 1.9%.

The material sequenced was peripheral blood. This receptor was identified in a man between 65 and 79 years old with acute or convalescent COVID-19. The chain is built from TRBV13 and TRBJ2-1, with 10 bases lining up with TRBD1. The CDR3 nucleotides read TGTGCCAGCAGCTCTGGCCCGGGACAGGGGAATGAGCAGTTCTTC. Protein product: CASSSGPGQGNEQFF.